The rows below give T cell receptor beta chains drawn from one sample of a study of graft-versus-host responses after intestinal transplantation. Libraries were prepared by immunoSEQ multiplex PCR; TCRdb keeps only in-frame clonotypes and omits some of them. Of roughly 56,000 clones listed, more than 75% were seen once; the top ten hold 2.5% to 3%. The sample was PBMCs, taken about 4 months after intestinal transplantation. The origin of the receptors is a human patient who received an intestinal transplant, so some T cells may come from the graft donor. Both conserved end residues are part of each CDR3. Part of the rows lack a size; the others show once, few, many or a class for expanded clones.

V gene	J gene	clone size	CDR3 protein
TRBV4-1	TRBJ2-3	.	CASSQVGLATDTQYF
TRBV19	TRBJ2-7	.	CASSPGTAYEQYF
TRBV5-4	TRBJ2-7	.	CASSGAVPYEQYF
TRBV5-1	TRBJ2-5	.	CASSRDRQETQYF
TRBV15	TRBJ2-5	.	CATSRGQETQYF
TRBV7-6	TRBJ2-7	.	CASSLRSRTHEQYF
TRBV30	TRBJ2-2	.	CAWSFLSNTGELFF
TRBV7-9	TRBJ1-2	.	CASSLGGYYGYTF
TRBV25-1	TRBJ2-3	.	CASSRGTDTQYF
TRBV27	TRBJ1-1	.	CASSDLRGGTEAFF
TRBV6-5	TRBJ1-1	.	CASSYGGVIPEAFF
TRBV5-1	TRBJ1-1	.	CASSLATTGRGTEAFF
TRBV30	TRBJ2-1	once	CAWSGVASYNEQFF
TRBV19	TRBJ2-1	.	CASSIMAGVGYNEQFF
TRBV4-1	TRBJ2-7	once	CASSPGGAGLAYEQYF
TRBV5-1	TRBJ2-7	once	CASRGRQGRNEQYF
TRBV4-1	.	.	CASSQSPGNSYEQYF
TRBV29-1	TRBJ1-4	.	CSVEDMTPGGEKLFF
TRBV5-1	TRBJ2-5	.	CASSFTDRGMSETQYF
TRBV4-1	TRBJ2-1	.	CASSPPVGLAGGLTNEQFF
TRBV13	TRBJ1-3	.	CASSFRHFRVAGNTIYF
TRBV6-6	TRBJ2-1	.	CASSPTSGNEQFF
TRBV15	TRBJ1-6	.	CATGRGKNSPLHF
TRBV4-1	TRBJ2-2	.	CASESGLDVGELFF
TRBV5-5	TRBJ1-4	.	CASTPAGRVREKLFF
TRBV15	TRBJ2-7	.	CATSRVLGTLSYEQYF
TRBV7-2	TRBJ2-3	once	CASSLGTHRSTDTQYF
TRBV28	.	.	CASSPPGGYEQYF
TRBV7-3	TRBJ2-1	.	CASSLTPGTGTLGEQFF
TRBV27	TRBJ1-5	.	CASILSWGVDQPQHF
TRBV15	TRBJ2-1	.	CATSRDQGLSLEQFF
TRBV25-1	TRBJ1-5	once	CASSGTGSHQPQHF
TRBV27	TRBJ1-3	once	CASSLFGGDRRNTIYF
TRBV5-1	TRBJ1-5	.	CASSLAPSGNQPQHF
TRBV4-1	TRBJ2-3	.	CASSQEGGLAGDTQYF
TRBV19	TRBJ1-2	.	CASSIDTRGHGGYTF
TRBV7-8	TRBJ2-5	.	CASSKWTARETQYF
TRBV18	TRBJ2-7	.	CASSQIGQGEQYF
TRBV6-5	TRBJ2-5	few	CASSLTFRGLGETQYF
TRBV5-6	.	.	CASRSAGQPYEQYF
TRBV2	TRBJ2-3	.	CASSGAKDDSTDTQYF
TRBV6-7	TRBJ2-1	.	CASSYSNQLHHEQFF
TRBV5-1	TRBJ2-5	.	CASSPGLAEETQYF
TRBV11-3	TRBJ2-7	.	CASSSGSRGLSHEQYF
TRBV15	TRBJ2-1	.	CATSQEGVEQFF
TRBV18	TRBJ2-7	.	CASSGYDWESSYEQYF
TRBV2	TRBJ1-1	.	CASTGLNTEAFF